A selection of T cell receptor beta chains follows, all from one sample in a study of HIV-infected children after antiretroviral therapy interruption. TCRdb analysed the 3' RACE reads with MiXCR anew, one entry per CDR3 protein. The sample yields fewer than 100,000 distinct CDR3 sequences, about 7% seen once. The source material was CD45RA+ CD4+ T cells from PBMCs, pooled from several time points, sampled from a donor given antiretroviral therapy, either interrupted or continuous. The receptors were gathered from a pool of human donors with HIV. Both conserved end residues are part of each CDR3. D genes are given only for firm matches. The listing skips clone size in some rows; elsewhere it reads once, few, many or a size class.

TRBJ2-3 . TRBV20-1 . TGCAGTGCTACCCGTAGGGCAGGCTGGGGCACAGATACGCAGTATTTT CSATRRAGWGTDTQYF
TRBJ2-3 few TRBV7-2 TRBD2 TGTGCCAGCAGCCAAAAGGGACTAGCGAGCACAGATACGCAGTATTTT CASSQKGLASTDTQYF
TRBJ1-2 many TRBV29-1 . TGCAGCGGGGGAGGTGATGGCTACACCTTC CSGGGDGYTF
TRBJ1-1 many TRBV7-3 TRBD1 TGTGCCAGCAGCTTACAGGGGGTAGGGACTGAAGCTTTCTTT CASSLQGVGTEAFF
TRBJ1-2 many TRBV20-1 . TGCAGTGCTGGGGCGGGGAGGAGGTGGTATGGCTACACCTTC CSAGAGRRWYGYTF
TRBJ1-1 many TRBV6-2/TRBV6-3 TRBD1 TGTGCCAGCAGTCCCGGGACAGGACACACTGAAGCTTTCTTT CASSPGTGHTEAFF
TRBJ2-7 many TRBV5-5 . TGTGCCAGCAGCTTGGAGACTAGTCGGTATTACGAGCAGTACTTC CASSLETSRYYEQYF
TRBJ2-1 . TRBV10-1 TRBD2 TGCGCCAGCAGTGAGTATACTAGCGGTGGGAACGATGAGCAGTTCTTC CASSEYTSGGNDEQFF
TRBJ1-3 many TRBV11-3 . TGTGCCAGCAGCTTCGGAGGAGACACCATATATTTT CASSFGGDTIYF
TRBJ2-3 . TRBV30 . TGTGCCTGGGGGCGGCCGGGACTCCAACTCACAGATACGCAGTATTTT CAWGRPGLQLTDTQYF
TRBJ2-6 few TRBV12-3/TRBV12-4 . TGTGCCAGCAGCCAGTCGAACTCTGGGGCCAACGTCCTGACTTTC CASSQSNSGANVLTF
TRBJ2-3 many TRBV12-3/TRBV12-4 . TGTGCCAGCCGACTCTTTAGCACAGATACGCAGTATTTT CASRLFSTDTQYF
TRBJ2-1 many TRBV5-6 . TGTGCCAGCAGCTTAAACGGGAACCCCTACAATGAGCAGTTCTTC CASSLNGNPYNEQFF
TRBJ1-1 many TRBV25-1 . TGTGCCAGCAGTGAATTGGGTGAGAGTGGCACTGAAGCTTTCTTT CASSELGESGTEAFF
TRBJ2-7 many TRBV9 . TGTGCCAGCAGCAGTCGAGCGGGTTTATACGAGCAGTACTTC CASSSRAGLYEQYF
TRBJ2-7 few TRBV7-2 . TGTGCCAGCAGCTTCTCCGGGACCCTCGGCTACGAGCAGTACTTC CASSFSGTLGYEQYF
TRBJ1-1 many TRBV18 TRBD1 TGTGCCAGCTCTCCCGACAGGGTAACAGCTTTCTTT CASSPDRVTAFF
TRBJ2-5 many TRBV5-4 . TGTGCCAGCAGCTTGGGCGACGCGGTAGGAAAGACCCAGTACTTC CASSLGDAVGKTQYF
TRBJ2-3 once TRBV13 . TGTGCCAGCAGCTCCCATTCGGGTACGCAGTATTTT CASSSHSGTQYF
TRBJ1-2 many TRBV10-3 . TGTGCCATCAGTGTGTCACCGCAAAACTATGGCTACACCTTC CAISVSPQNYGYTF
TRBJ2-1 many TRBV20-1 . TGCAGTGCAGGGACCGTCTACAATGAGCAGTTCTTC CSAGTVYNEQFF
TRBJ1-5 many TRBV5-4 . TGTGCCAGCAGCTTGGTGAGGGATCAGCCCCAGCATTTT CASSLVRDQPQHF
TRBJ2-3 few TRBV5-5 . TGTGCCAGCAGCTTGACGGTACGGACGACGGGTGCAGATACGCAGTATTTT CASSLTVRTTGADTQYF
TRBJ2-7 . TRBV27 . TGTGCCAGCAGTCCCAGGGCCAGGGAAGAGCAGTACTTC CASSPRAREEQYF
TRBJ2-7 . TRBV20-1 . TGCAGTGCTAGCCAACTCTCAGGGGCGCCTTCCGAGCAGTACTTC CSASQLSGAPSEQYF
TRBJ1-1 few TRBV4-1 TRBD1 TGCGCCAGCAGCCAAGATCCGAAAGACAGAGGCAGGGGGCGCCGGACTGAAGCTTTCTTT CASSQDPKDRGRGRRTEAFF
TRBJ1-1 many TRBV7-3 . TGTGCCAGCAGGAAAGAATTGAACACTGAAGCTTTCTTT CASRKELNTEAFF
TRBJ2-1 many TRBV29-1 TRBD2 TGCAGCGCAGAAGCGGGACCGGGGCATGAGCAGTTCTTC CSAEAGPGHEQFF
TRBJ1-1 many TRBV5-1 . TGCGCCAGCAGCTTGGGGTCAGGGCTAAGGAACACTGAAGCTTTCTTT CASSLGSGLRNTEAFF
TRBJ1-1 many TRBV2 TRBD1 TGTGCCAGCAGGGGACAGACAGGGGCGAACACTGAAGCTTTCTTT CASRGQTGANTEAFF
TRBJ1-5 many TRBV23-1 . TGCGCCAGCAGTAGTGGGCAGGTTCGGAATCAGCCCCAGCATTTT CASSSGQVRNQPQHF
TRBJ2-3 many TRBV9 . TGTGCCAGCAGCGTAGAGGGCCCAGGGACAGATACGCAGTATTTT CASSVEGPGTDTQYF
TRBJ2-5 few TRBV7-9 TRBD2 TGTGCCAGCAGCTCGGCCAGCGGGGGGGCCTGGGAGACCCAGTACTTC CASSSASGGAWETQYF
TRBJ2-2 many TRBV12-3/TRBV12-4 TRBD2 TGTGCCAGCAGCGTGGGAACGGGGGGGAACACCGGGGAGCTGTTTTTT CASSVGTGGNTGELFF
TRBJ1-1 many TRBV6-5 . TGTGCCAGCAGACCCCCCGGGGGGGGCTTAGGAGCTTTCTTT CASRPPGGGLGAFF
TRBJ2-7 many TRBV5-1 . TGCGCCAGCAGCCTGGACGGCCCAGATGTGGACGAGCAGTACTTC CASSLDGPDVDEQYF
TRBJ2-7 many TRBV6-5 . TGTGCCAGCAGTTTGAGTGGGGTGCAGTACTTC CASSLSGVQYF
TRBJ1-2 many TRBV5-1 . TGCGCCAGCAGCTTGGATACCAGGACCGCTAACTATGGCTACACCTTC CASSLDTRTANYGYTF
TRBJ2-2 many TRBV20-1 TRBD2 TGCAGTGCGAGGACTAGCGGGAGCCGGTTTGCAGGGGAGCTGTTTTTT CSARTSGSRFAGELFF
TRBJ1-2 many TRBV6-6 . TGTGCCAGCAGTTACTCGATAGAGGCAGGAAGGGGCTATGGCTACACCTTC CASSYSIEAGRGYGYTF
TRBJ1-3 few TRBV29-1 . TGCAGCGTTGGCAACCGTAGCTCTGGAAACACCATATATTTT CSVGNRSSGNTIYF
TRBJ1-2 many TRBV28 TRBD1 TGTGCCAGCAGTCCGAGGACAGGGGGGACCGGGGGCTACACCTTC CASSPRTGGTGGYTF
TRBJ1-1 . TRBV29-1 . TGCAGCGTTGGGGAGGGAGTAACTGAAGCTTTCTTT CSVGEGVTEAFF